Each of the 21 T cell receptor beta chains below was sequenced from the same sample in a study of coeliac disease. Method: immunoSEQ multiplex PCR; TCRdb's copy keeps in-frame clones and lacks some. Of thousands of clones in the sample, over 60% were seen once. Source material: lamina propria lymphocytes from the gut. The origin of the receptors is a woman aged 55 to 70 with celiac disease.

V gene TRBV7-3 combines with J gene TRBJ2-7; 11 nucleotides match TRBD2. The CDR3 has 14 amino acids. Trimming at V came to 5 bases and at J to 3 bases, leaving 3 bases not matched to a gene. Germline-derived CDR1 and CDR2 are SGHTA and FQGTGA. The DNA for the CDR3 is TGTGCCAGCAGCCCGGGGACTAGCGGCTACGAGCAGTACTTC. Translating it yields CASSPGTSGYEQYF. Combining the CDR3 with reference TRBV7-3 and TRBJ2-7 gives the whole variable domain GAGVSQTPSNKVTEKGKYVELRCDPISGHTALYWYRQSLGQGPEFLIYFQGTGAADDSGLPNDRFFAVRPEGSVSTLKIQRTERGDSAVYLCASSPGTSGYEQYFGPGTRLTVT.

The chain recombines TRBV7-9 with TRBJ1-2, with D tentatively TRBD1 (6 bases). This CDR3 contains 14 residues. V was cut by 5 bases and J by 4 bases, with 14 bases left in between. Per the germline V gene, CDR1 is SEHNR and CDR2 is FQNEAQ (reference sequence). DNA for the CDR3: TGTGCCAGCAGCAGACAGGAGGCCTCCTATGGCTACACCTTC. Its translation: CASSRQEASYGYTF.

The CDR3 coding sequence is TGTGCCAGCAGTTTCATTGGGAGCTCCTACAATGAGCAGTTCTTC. Translating gives CASSFIGSSYNEQFF. The rearrangement joins TRBV28 to TRBJ2-1; possible D gene TRBD2, 5 bases. This CDR3 spans 15 amino acids. From germline, CDR1 is MDHEN and CDR2 SYDVKM. V lost 3 bases, J lost 0 bases, and 9 bases lay in between.

The V gene is TRBV9, the J gene TRBJ2-5, with unresolved D. The germline V and J ends were trimmed by 2 bases and 0 bases, with 8 bases remaining between them. The CDR3 runs to 14 residues. The germline gives CDR1 SGDLS, CDR2 YYNGEE. For the CDR3, the DNA is TGTGCCAGCAGCGTCGGTCCGTACCAAGAGACCCAGTACTTC. This gives the protein CASSVGPYQETQYF.

This chain uses TRBV10-3 with TRBJ1-3; D not certain. The CDR3 is 14 amino acids. V was trimmed by 2 bases and J by 1 base, leaving 6 bases between them. From germline, CDR1 is ENHRY and CDR2 SYGVKD. CDR3 amino acids: CAISERESGNTIYF. The CDR3 DNA reads TGTGCCATCAGTGAGAGGGAGTCTGGAAACACCATATATTTT.

This chain links TRBV11-1 with TRBJ2-1, with 9 bases fitting TRBD1. The ends lost 4 bases at V and 2 bases at J; junction bases unmatched: 6. The CDR3 sequence is 16 residues long. Germline-derived CDR1 and CDR2 are SGHAT and FQDESV (reference sequence). CDR3 nucleotides: TGTGCCAGCAGCTCCTGGACAGGGGCCCCCTACAATGAGCAGTTCTTC. Translation gives CASSSWTGAPYNEQFF.

The genes are TRBV4-1 and TRBJ1-2; TRBD1 might be the D (6 bases). Germline loops: CDR1 MGHRA, CDR2 YSYEKL. V gave up 4 bases and J gave up 5 bases, with 11 bases separating them. The CDR3 totals 13 residues. The CDR3 region has the DNA TGCGCCAGCAGCCCATCAGGGGCGTATGGCTACACCTTC. It yields the protein CASSPSGAYGYTF.

Only a few counts were recorded for this clone. V is TRBV5-1 and J is TRBJ2-1, with 8 nucleotides matching TRBD1. V lost 6 bases and J lost 9; bases outside the gene matches: 14. CDR1 and CDR2 from the germline V gene are SGHRS and YFSETQ. The CDR3 spans 15 residues. The CDR3 protein is CASNYLGRGQGEQFF. DNA for the CDR3: TGCGCCAGCAACTACCTGGGCAGGGGGCAGGGTGAGCAGTTCTTC.

The V gene is TRBV2, the J gene TRBJ1-4; 7 bases agree with TRBD1. The V and J ends lost 7 bases and 8 bases, in that order; junction bases with no gene match: 7. The CDR3 is 13 residues long. The germline V gene has CDR1 SNHLY and CDR2 FYNNEI. CDR3 amino acids: CASTKDRREKLFF. Here the CDR3 DNA reads TGTGCCAGCACCAAGGACAGGCGGGAAAAACTGTTTTTT.

V usage is TRBV10-3 and J usage is TRBJ2-5; tentatively, D is TRBD1 (6 bases). The ends were cut back, 0 bases at V and 9 bases at J, with 17 bases in the middle. The germline gives CDR1 ENHRY, CDR2 SYGVKD. The CDR3 is 15 residues long. This CDR3 is CAISESGASGGAQYF. The CDR3 bases are TGTGCCATCAGTGAGTCGGGGGCGTCGGGTGGGGCCCAGTACTTC.

In this sample, this clone turned up once. The chain carries TRBV30 and TRBJ1-3; D possibly corresponds to TRBD1 (5 bases). The V end was cut by 7 bases, the J end by 3 bases, with 7 bases between. CDR3 length: 11 amino acids. Germline lookup yields CDR1 GTSNPN and CDR2 SVGIG (reference sequence). The CDR3 here is CASGLGNTIYF. CDR3 DNA: TGTGCCTCGGGACTTGGAAACACCATATATTTT.

Only a few counts were recorded for this clone. This CDR3 reads CASSPGRLGELFF. CDR3 DNA: TGTGCCAGCAGCCCAGGGCGTTTAGGGGAGCTGTTTTTT. This chain joins TRBV11-3 and TRBJ2-2; perhaps TRBD1 as D (5 bases). Germline CDR1 reads SGHNT; CDR2 reads YENEEA. The CDR3 loop spans 13 amino acids. Trimming shortened V by 5 bases and J by 8 bases, and 12 bases separated the two germline ends. The full variable domain, completed using reference TRBV11-3 and TRBJ2-2, is EAGVVQSPRYKIIEKKQPVAFWCNPISGHNTLYWYLQNLGQGPELLIRYENEEAVDDSQLPKDRFSAERLKGVDSTLKIQPAELGDSAVYLCASSPGRLGELFFGEGSRLTVL.

CDR3 nucleotides: TGCAGCGAGGCGCTAGCGCACCAAGAGACCCAGTACTTC. Protein sequence: CSEALAHQETQYF. The chain is built from TRBV29-1 and TRBJ2-5; a possible D gene is TRBD2 (6 bases). The CDR3 length is 13 residues. The germline gives CDR1 SQVTM, CDR2 ANQGSEA. Between the trimmed V and J ends, which lost 7 bases and 0 bases, there was a span of 12 bases.

This chain uses TRBV6-1 with TRBJ2-2, with D perhaps TRBD1 (6 bases). With 7 bases removed from V and 3 bases from J, the gap between germline ends came to 9 bases. The CDR3 consists of 13 residues. Germline CDR1 reads MNHNS; CDR2 reads SASEGT. The CDR3 region is CASTTGYTGELFF. CDR3 nucleotides: TGTGCCAGCACCACAGGGTACACCGGGGAGCTGTTTTTT.

This clone has just one count. The chain couples TRBV9 to TRBJ2-1; D ambiguous. V was cut by 2 bases and J by 10 bases, with 13 bases left in between. This CDR3 has 13 amino acids. Germline CDR1 is SGDLS and CDR2 is YYNGEE. CDR3 nucleotide sequence: TGTGCCAGCAGCGTGACCGGGTCCGGGGAGCAGTTCTTC. The encoded protein is CASSVTGSGEQFF.

V is TRBV13 and J is TRBJ2-2; D is possibly TRBD1 (6 bases). Germline V gene data show CDR1 as PRHDT and CDR2 as FYEKMQ (reference sequence). The CDR3 runs to 17 residues. V was clipped by 4 bases and J by 0 bases, with 15 bases between them. The CDR3 DNA reads TGTGCCAGCAGCTCCCGACCGGGACATTCGAACACCGGGGAGCTGTTTTTT. Translation gives CASSSRPGHSNTGELFF.

This clone was observed a few times. The CDR3 is CASSDMASGGSYNEQFF. The CDR3 DNA sequence: TGTGCCAGCAGCGACATGGCTAGCGGGGGTTCCTACAATGAGCAGTTCTTC. The rearrangement uses TRBV9 and TRBJ2-1, with 10 positions matching TRBD2. Germline loops: CDR1 SGDLS, CDR2 YYNGEE. Trimming took 3 bases from V and 1 from J; bases not matched to a gene: 7. CDR3 length equals 17 residues.

This clone has more than one count but fewer than ten. This chain links TRBV7-3 with TRBJ2-2, with D perhaps matching TRBD1 (5 bases). V lost 2 bases and J lost 6, with 19 bases in between. Per germline, CDR1 SGHTA and CDR2 FQGTGA. This CDR3 contains 17 residues. CDR3 protein: CASSLGLWGSKSGELFF. The CDR3 bases are TGTGCCAGCAGCTTAGGGTTATGGGGCAGCAAGTCCGGGGAGCTGTTTTTT.

Comments on this clone: The junction departs from the called germline gene at one end, perhaps through a read error. The same CDR3 can be traced to other DNA sequences in this sample. The chain uses TRBV20-1 and TRBJ2-7; 8 nucleotides agree with TRBD2. This CDR3 region has 11 residues. Germline CDR1 and CDR2: DFQATT and SNEGSKA (reference sequence). The CDR3 nucleotides are TGTAGTGGGGCTAGCGGGTACGAGCAGTACTTC. As protein: CSGASGYEQYF.

The V call is TRBV4-1, the J call TRBJ2-7; 7 nucleotides line up with TRBD2. J was trimmed by 2 bases and V by 1 base; bases with no gene match: 11. Germline values: CDR1 MGHRA, CDR2 YSYEKL. The CDR3 has 17 amino acids. The CDR3 region is CASSQGYGGGAPYEQYF. The CDR3 nucleotides read TGCGCCAGCAGCCAAGGGTATGGCGGGGGTGCCCCCTACGAGCAGTACTTC.

The rearrangement uses TRBV5-1 and TRBJ1-1; no clear D gene. The V gene's germline CDR1 is SGHRS and CDR2 YFSETQ. Trimming shortened V by 0 bases and J by 3 bases, and 6 bases separated the two germline ends. CDR3 length equals 13 residues. CDR3 loop: CASSLAMDTEAFF. The DNA for the CDR3 is TGCGCCAGCAGCTTGGCTATGGACACTGAAGCTTTCTTT.